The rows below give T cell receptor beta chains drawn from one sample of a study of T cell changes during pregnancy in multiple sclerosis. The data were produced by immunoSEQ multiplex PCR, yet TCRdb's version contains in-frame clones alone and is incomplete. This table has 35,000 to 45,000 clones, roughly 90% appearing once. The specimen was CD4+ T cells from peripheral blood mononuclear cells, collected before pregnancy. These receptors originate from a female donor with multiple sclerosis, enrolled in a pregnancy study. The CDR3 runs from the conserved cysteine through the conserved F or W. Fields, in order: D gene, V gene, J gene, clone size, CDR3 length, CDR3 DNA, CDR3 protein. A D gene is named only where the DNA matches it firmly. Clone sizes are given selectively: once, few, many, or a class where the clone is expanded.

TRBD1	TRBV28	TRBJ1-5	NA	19	TGTGCCAGCAGTTTACCCCGGGACAGGGGGCATTATAGCAATCAGCCCCAGCATTTT	CASSLPRDRGHYSNQPQHF
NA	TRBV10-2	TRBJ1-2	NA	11	TGCGCCAGCGGGGTACAGGGAGAACTCACCTTC	CASGVQGELTF
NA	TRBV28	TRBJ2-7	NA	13	TGTGCCAGCAGTTTAGTGGAGCCCTACGAGCAGTACTTC	CASSLVEPYEQYF
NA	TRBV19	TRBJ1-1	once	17	TGTGCCAGTAGTATGGCCCTCATGGGAGGGGTAAGGACTGAAGCTTTCTTT	CASSMALMGGVRTEAFF
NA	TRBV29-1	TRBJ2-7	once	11	TGCAGCGTTCGGGTGGACTACGAGCAGTACTTC	CSVRVDYEQYF
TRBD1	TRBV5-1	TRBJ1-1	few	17	TGCGCCAGCAGCTTGGGGGGACAGTGGGGGATGAACACTGAAGCTTTCTTT	CASSLGGQWGMNTEAFF
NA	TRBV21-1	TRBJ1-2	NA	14	TGTGCCAGCAGCAAATCCGGTCCTAACTATGGCTACACCTTC	CASSKSGPNYGYTF
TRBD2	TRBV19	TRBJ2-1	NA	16	TGTGCCAGTAGTATGCAGAGCGGGGGGATGTACAATGAGCAGTTCTTC	CASSMQSGGMYNEQFF
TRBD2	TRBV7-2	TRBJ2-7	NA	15	TGTGCCAGCAGCTTATCGCCTAGCGGGGTTTACGAGCAGTACTTC	CASSLSPSGVYEQYF
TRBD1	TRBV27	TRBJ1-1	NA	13	TGTGCCAGCAGTCACAGGGGGAGCACTGAAGCTTTCTTT	CASSHRGSTEAFF
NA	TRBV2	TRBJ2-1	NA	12	TGTGCCAGCAGGGGACTTAGCAATGAGCAGTTCTTC	CASRGLSNEQFF
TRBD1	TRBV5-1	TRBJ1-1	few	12	TGCGCCAGCAGCTTCGCGGACAGGGAAGCTTTCTTT	CASSFADREAFF
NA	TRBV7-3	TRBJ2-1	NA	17	TGTGCCAGCAGCTCCCTGGGAGGTCGGAGCTCCTACAATGAGCAGTTCTTC	CASSSLGGRSSYNEQFF
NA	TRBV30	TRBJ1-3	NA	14	TGTGCCTGGACTCGGACAGCCTCTGGAAACACCATATATTTT	CAWTRTASGNTIYF
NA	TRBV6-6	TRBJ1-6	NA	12	TGTGCCAGCAGAACAGCCAATTCACCCCTCCACTTT	CASRTANSPLHF
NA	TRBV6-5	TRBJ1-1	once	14	TGTGCCAGCAGCGCCTGGGGGGGGAACACTGAAGCTTTCTTT	CASSAWGGNTEAFF
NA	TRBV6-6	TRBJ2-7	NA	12	TGTGCCAGCATGAATCCCCAAGAGGAGCAGTACTTC	CASMNPQEEQYF
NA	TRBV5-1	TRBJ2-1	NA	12	TGCGCCAGCAGCTTAACTAGGATTGAGCAGTTCTTC	CASSLTRIEQFF
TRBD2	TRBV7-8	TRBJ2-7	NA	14	TGTGCCAGCAGATCACAGGCGGGGAGGGACGAGCAGTACTTC	CASRSQAGRDEQYF
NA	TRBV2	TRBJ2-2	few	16	TGTGCCAGCAGTGATGGGGGGTGGGCGGACACCGGGGAGCTGTTTTTT	CASSDGGWADTGELFF
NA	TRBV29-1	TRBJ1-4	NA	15	TGCAGCGCCGGAACAGGGTATGCAACTAATGAAAAACTGTTTTTT	CSAGTGYATNEKLFF
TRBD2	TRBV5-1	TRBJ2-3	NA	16	TGCGCCAGCTACAATAGCGGGGGGGCCGGTGGAGATACGCAGTATTTT	CASYNSGGAGGDTQYF
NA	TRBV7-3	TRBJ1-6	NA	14	TGTGCCAGCAGCGCCACAGGTCTATATTCACCCCTCCACTTT	CASSATGLYSPLHF